The next 17 T cell receptor beta chains were all read from a single sample in a study of neurological immune-mediated disorders (dated by TCRdb to the late 2010s). Preparation of the library involved 5' RACE. The listed sequencing device is Illumina HiSeq 2500. Using fastp trimming at Q25 and MiXCR clonotype assembly, TCRdb reanalyzed the public sequencing data and kept in-frame beta chains. Identical CDR3 protein sequences are pooled into one entry, listed with their most common genes and DNA. The sample table holds about 50,000 distinct CDR3 sequences, of which 2.5% to 3.5% were seen once. In total, the top ten clones hold roughly 16% of the sample. Input material: PBMCs. Receptors originate from a woman between 50 and 59 years old with multiple sclerosis.

There are many counts of this clonotype. This chain connects TRBV20-1 to TRBJ2-1; 10 bases agree with TRBD2. The V gene end was trimmed by 6 bases and the J gene end by 10 bases; junction bases not matched to a gene: 12. The germline CDR1 and CDR2 sequences are DFQATT and SNEGSKA (reference sequence). The CDR3 sequence is 14 residues long. The CDR3 bases are TGCAGTGCCGGAAGGCTAGCGGGAGAAGAGGAGCAGTTCTTC. Protein product: CSAGRLAGEEEQFF.

This clonotype was detected many times. The rearrangement links TRBV20-1 to TRBJ2-1; 9 positions match TRBD1. The trim removed 4 bases at V and 1 base at J, leaving 8 bases unmatched. From germline, CDR1 is DFQATT and CDR2 SNEGSKA (reference sequence). This CDR3 contains 16 residues. CDR3 protein: CSATTGGGVSYNEQFF. CDR3 sequence (DNA): TGCAGTGCTACCACAGGGGGCGGAGTGTCCTACAATGAGCAGTTCTTC.

This clonotype has a count of ten or more. J is TRBJ2-4 and V is TRBV4-2; a possible D gene is TRBD2 (6 bases). Germline loops: CDR1 LGHNA, CDR2 YNFKEQ. The CDR3 totals 16 residues. Trimming left V 0 bases short and J 0 bases short, with 9 bases between. In nucleotides, the CDR3 is TGTGCCAGCAGCCAAGAGGCGGGGCTAGCCAAAAACATTCAGTACTTC. Translated: CASSQEAGLAKNIQYF.

This clonotype was counted at least ten times. The chain employs TRBV19 and TRBJ1-6, with D perhaps TRBD1 (5 bases). CDR3 length: 16 residues. Trimming removed 3 bases at V and 7 bases at J, with 16 bases between. The germline V gene has CDR1 LNHDA and CDR2 SQIVND (reference sequence). The CDR3 sequence is CASSMVTTDLNSPLHF. In nucleotides, the CDR3 is TGTGCCAGTAGTATGGTGACGACAGATCTCAATTCACCCCTCCACTTT.

This clonotype has a count of ten or more. V is TRBV6-1 and J is TRBJ2-2; D might be TRBD2 (6 bases). Germline V gene sequence: CDR1 MNHNS, CDR2 SASEGT. The V end was cut by 2 bases, the J end by 8 bases, with 9 bases between. There are 13 residues in the CDR3. Here the CDR3 reads CASSETGRGELFF. The CDR3 DNA is TGTGCCAGCAGTGAAACGGGGAGGGGGGAGCTGTTTTTT.

This clonotype was counted at least ten times. The V call is TRBV20-1, the J call TRBJ2-1; 11 bases map to TRBD2. Germline lookup yields CDR1 DFQATT and CDR2 SNEGSKA (reference sequence). This CDR3 has 15 amino acids. The V and J ends lost 6 bases and 7 bases, in that order; junction bases with no gene match: 11. The CDR3 DNA reads as TGCAGTGCACGAAGACTAGCGGGGTTGGGGAATGAGCAGTTCTTC. Translation: CSARRLAGLGNEQFF.

This clonotype has at least ten counts. The V and J genes are TRBV20-1 and TRBJ2-5; 8 positions match TRBD2. The V gene end was trimmed by 0 bases and the J gene end by 5 bases; junction bases not matched to a gene: 5. The CDR3 spans 14 residues. CDR1 and CDR2 (germline): DFQATT, SNEGSKA (reference sequence). CDR3: CSARDRLAWETQYF. The CDR3 DNA follows: TGCAGTGCTAGAGACCGACTAGCGTGGGAGACCCAGTACTTC.

This clonotype was observed many times. This sequence joins TRBV3-1 and TRBJ2-4; D possibly corresponds to TRBD1 (5 bases). The germline V gene has CDR1 LGHDT and CDR2 YNNKEL (reference sequence). Trimming left V 4 bases short and J 4 bases short, with 14 bases between. This CDR3 has 15 amino acids. CDR3 coding DNA: TGTGCCAGCAGCCTTCGACAGAGTCCGAAAAACATTCAGTACTTC. It translates to CASSLRQSPKNIQYF.

This clonotype has ten or more counts. The rearrangement joins TRBV30 to TRBJ2-6; 12 nucleotides agree with TRBD1. Germline CDR1 GTSNPN, CDR2 SVGIG (reference sequence). The V and J ends lost 5 bases and 1 base, in that order; junction bases with no gene match: 6. There are 17 residues in the CDR3. For the CDR3, the DNA is TGTGCCTGGTTCCGGGACAGGGGGCGGTCTGGGGCCAACGTCCTGACTTTC. Protein sequence: CAWFRDRGRSGANVLTF. Looking up the rest from reference TRBV30 and TRBJ2-6 gives the full variable domain: SQTIHQWPATLVQPVGSPLSLECTVEGTSNPNLYWYRQAAGRGLQLLFYSVGIGQISSEVPQNLSASRPQDRQFILSSKKLLLSDSGFYLCAWFRDRGRSGANVLTFGAGSRLTVL.

This clonotype came up many times. The rearrangement links TRBV20-1 to TRBJ1-1; D is unclear. Deletions cut 5 bases from V and 5 bases from J, with 12 bases between. The CDR3 covers 12 residues. CDR1 is DFQATT and CDR2 is SNEGSKA in the germline V gene (reference sequence). The CDR3 sequence: CSAELAGTEAFF. The CDR3 bases are TGCAGTGCTGAGTTAGCGGGAACTGAAGCTTTCTTT.

This clonotype appeared a few times. This chain joins TRBV7-9 and TRBJ2-7; D perhaps matches TRBD2 (5 bases). V gave up 10 bases and J gave up 0 bases, with 22 bases separating them. The CDR3 is made up of 16 amino acids. The germline V gene encodes CDR1 SEHNR and CDR2 FQNEAQ (reference sequence). The CDR3 DNA is TGTGCCAAGCAGGCTACAGATTCCGGGAACTCCTACGAGCAGTACGTC. Protein: CAKQATDSGNSYEQYV.

This clonotype was counted many times. This rearrangement joins TRBV20-1 to TRBJ2-1; 8 bases are a match to TRBD2. Germline V gene data show CDR1 as DFQATT and CDR2 as SNEGSKA (reference sequence). This CDR3 contains 16 residues. Trimming at V came to 1 base and at J to 3 bases, leaving 8 bases not matched to a gene. CDR3 region: CSARGGRGGLYNEQFF. In DNA form, the CDR3 reads TGCAGTGCTAGAGGTGGACGGGGGGGGCTCTACAATGAGCAGTTCTTC.

This clonotype was recorded many times. The V and J genes are TRBV20-1 and TRBJ2-7, with D perhaps TRBD1 or TRBD2 (6 bases each). The CDR3 spans 13 residues. Trimming shortened V by 4 bases and J by 6 bases, and 16 bases separated the two germline ends. Germline assignment: CDR1 DFQATT and CDR2 SNEGSKA (reference sequence). The CDR3 DNA reads as TGCAGTGCTAATAGCGGACCACAGGGCGAGCAGTACTTC. This gives the protein CSANSGPQGEQYF.

This clonotype was seen ten or more times. The chain couples TRBV5-8 to TRBJ1-1; D is unresolved. The germline gives CDR1 SGHTS, CDR2 YDEGEE. This CDR3 comprises 14 residues. V dropped 0 bases and J dropped 1 base, with 7 bases sitting between them. CDR3 in amino acids: CASSLGDGNTEAFF. CDR3 DNA sequence: TGTGCCAGCAGCTTGGGTGACGGGAACACTGAAGCTTTCTTT.

This clonotype was picked up many times. The rearrangement uses TRBV2 and TRBJ2-1; D unresolved. This CDR3 spans 14 amino acids. Trimming stripped 6 bases from V and 5 bases from J, with 14 bases between. Germline V gene data show CDR1 as SNHLY and CDR2 as FYNNEI. The CDR3 nucleotides are TGTGCCAGCAGATCGCGCCTAAGAGACAATGAGCAGTTCTTC. It yields the protein CASRSRLRDNEQFF.

This clonotype has ten or more counts. The gene calls are TRBV5-8 and TRBJ1-5; D uncertain. Looked up from germline, CDR1 is SGHTS and CDR2 is YDEGEE. The CDR3 runs to 15 residues. Trimming took off 0 bases at V and 0 bases at J, with 7 bases between the two ends. CDR3 residues: CASSLGIDSNQPQHF. CDR3 DNA sequence: TGTGCCAGCAGCTTGGGGATCGATAGCAATCAGCCCCAGCATTTT. Full variable domain (outside the CDR3, taken from reference TRBV5-8 and TRBJ1-5): EAGVTQSPTHLIKTRGQQATLRCSPISGHTSVYWYQQALGLGLQFLLWYDEGEERNRGNFPPRFSGRQFPNYSSELNVNALELEDSALYLCASSLGIDSNQPQHFGDGTRLSIL.

This clonotype was recorded many times. The genes are TRBV12-3 or TRBV12-4 and TRBJ1-1; D gene unclear. This CDR3 contains 14 residues. The V end lost 5 bases, the J end lost 4 bases, and 14 bases lay between the germline ends. The DNA of the CDR3 is TGTGCCAGCAGTAGGACGGGAAGCGGCACTGAAGCTTTCTTT. Amino acid sequence: CASSRTGSGTEAFF.